The rows below give T cell receptor beta chains drawn from one sample of a study of blood T cell repertoires in COVID-19. The data were produced by immunoSEQ multiplex PCR, yet TCRdb's version contains in-frame clones alone and is incomplete. The table records 25,000 to 30,000 clones, 65% to 70% of them present only once. Sequences were obtained from peripheral blood. These receptors were collected from a human donor in a cohort sampled during active COVID-19. CDR3s include the opening cysteine and the closing phenylalanine or tryptophan. A D gene is named only where the DNA matches it firmly. Rows may omit the clone size; those that give it use once, few, many or a size class.

j_call clone_size d_call v_call cdr3_aa cdr3_nt
TRBJ2-1 - - TRBV11-2 CASSPRGYDVDEQFF TGTGCCAGCAGCCCGCGGGGTTACGATGTGGATGAGCAGTTCTTC
TRBJ2-5 - TRBD2 TRBV14 CASSQVLAGGETQYF TGTGCCAGCAGCCAAGTACTAGCGGGAGGAGAGACCCAGTACTTC
TRBJ1-2 many - TRBV19 CASKDSPVGGYTF TGTGCCAGTAAAGACAGTCCGGTCGGGGGCTACACCTTC
TRBJ1-2 - - TRBV25-1 CASRTGRGYTF TGTGCCAGCAGGACAGGACGGGGCTACACCTTC
TRBJ1-5 few - TRBV4-3 CASSQDPGGDQPQHF TGCGCCAGCAGCCAAGATCCTGGGGGCGATCAGCCCCAGCATTTT
TRBJ1-1 - TRBD1 TRBV18 CASSPQGARTEAFF TGTGCCAGCTCACCACAGGGGGCGCGCACTGAAGCTTTCTTT
TRBJ2-1 - TRBD2 TRBV28 CASSEGLAGPSTYNEQFF TGTGCCAGCAGTGAGGGACTAGCGGGACCTTCCACCTACAATGAGCAGTTCTTC
TRBJ2-7 - TRBD1 TRBV27 CASSLYSGTASYEQYF TGTGCCAGCAGTTTATATTCCGGGACAGCCTCCTACGAGCAGTACTTC
TRBJ2-7 - TRBD2 TRBV11-3 CASSLDLVGSGTYEQYF TGTGCCAGCAGCTTAGATCTGGTGGGTAGCGGGACCTACGAGCAGTACTTC
TRBJ2-7 - - TRBV7-2 CASSQPVGDFRRYEQYF TGTGCCAGCAGCCAACCCGTGGGGGACTTTCGACGCTACGAGCAGTACTTC
TRBJ2-2 - - TRBV19 CASRGETRVYGELFF TGTGCCAGTAGGGGAGAGACTAGGGTTTACGGGGAGCTGTTTTTT
TRBJ1-2 - - TRBV7-2 CASSLAHHRLNYGYTF TGTGCCAGCAGCTTAGCCCATCACAGGTTGAACTATGGCTACACCTTC
TRBJ2-7 once TRBD1 TRBV10-3 CAISESTGQGVRQSSYEQYF TGTGCCATCAGTGAGTCGACCGGACAGGGGGTGCGACAGAGTTCCTACGAGCAGTACTTC
TRBJ2-2 - TRBD2 TRBV11-3 CASSTPHGGMNTGELFF TGTGCCAGCAGCACGCCTCACGGGGGGATGAACACCGGGGAGCTGTTTTTT
TRBJ1-5 once TRBD1 TRBV7-8 CASSLDRGNQPQHF TGTGCCAGCAGCCTCGACAGGGGTAATCAGCCCCAGCATTTT
TRBJ1-2 - - TRBV6-1 CASSEEGGGIYTF TGTGCCAGCAGTGAAGAGGGCGGGGGTATCTACACCTTC
TRBJ1-2 - - TRBV13 CASSRIGGSEANYGYTF TGTGCCAGCAGCCGAATAGGTGGGAGCGAAGCTAACTATGGCTACACCTTC
TRBJ1-1 - - TRBV7-9 CASSLVPGAEAFF TGTGCCAGCAGCTTAGTACCGGGGGCTGAAGCTTTCTTT
TRBJ1-6 - TRBD1 TRBV10-1 CASARTGDSPLHF TGCGCCAGCGCTCGGACAGGAGACTCACCCCTCCACTTT
TRBJ1-1 - TRBD1 TRBV15 CATSRETGVRTEAFF TGTGCCACCAGCAGAGAAACAGGGGTTCGCACTGAAGCTTTCTTT
TRBJ2-3 once TRBD2 TRBV6-5 CASSLSASGRDTQYF TGTGCCAGCAGTTTGAGCGCTAGCGGGAGAGATACGCAGTATTTT
TRBJ1-2 - - TRBV7-9 CASSLSFQRVGYTF TGTGCCAGCAGCTTATCCTTTCAGAGGGTTGGCTACACCTTC
TRBJ1-5 - - TRBV21-1 CASSESGANQPQHF TGTGCCAGCAGTGAAAGCGGAGCGAATCAGCCCCAGCATTTT
TRBJ2-6 - - TRBV29-1 CSVEFLPPSGANVLTF TGCAGCGTTGAATTCCTTCCCCCCTCTGGGGCCAACGTCCTGACTTTC
TRBJ1-6 few - TRBV7-9 CASRSTIDSNYSPLHF TGTGCCAGCAGGTCTACCATCGACAGTAACTATTCACCCCTCCACTTT
TRBJ1-5 once - TRBV3-1/TRBV3-2 CASSQDLGDNQPQHF TGTGCCAGCAGCCAAGATCTCGGAGATAATCAGCCCCAGCATTTT
TRBJ2-1 large TRBD2 TRBV9 CASSVRGAGGYNEQFF TGTGCCAGCAGCGTCCGAGGAGCGGGAGGCTACAATGAGCAGTTCTTC
TRBJ1-6 - TRBD1 TRBV27 CASRLNGQVPNSPLHF TGTGCCAGCAGACTAAATGGACAGGTGCCTAATTCACCCCTCCACTTT
TRBJ1-2 many - TRBV5-6 CASSQDRKTTFYGYTF TGTGCCAGCAGCCAAGACAGGAAGACTACATTCTATGGCTACACCTTC
TRBJ2-1 few TRBD2 TRBV10-1 CASRTISGTTHNEQFF TGCGCCAGCAGGACAATTTCCGGGACTACCCACAATGAGCAGTTCTTC
TRBJ2-7 once TRBD1 TRBV7-9 CASSLEGTVTYEQYF TGTGCCAGCAGCTTAGAAGGGACAGTTACCTACGAGCAGTACTTC
TRBJ2-3 - - TRBV20-1 CSASSREVTDTQYF TGCAGTGCTAGTTCCCGGGAAGTTACAGATACGCAGTATTTT
TRBJ2-7 - TRBD1 TRBV9 CASSVAVGTDYYEQYF TGTGCCAGCAGCGTAGCCGTCGGGACAGACTACTACGAGCAGTACTTC
TRBJ2-1 - TRBD1 TRBV11-2 CASSSSGTGFFF TGTGCCAGCAGCTCTTCCGGGACAGGATTCTTCTTC
TRBJ2-7 - - TRBV5-1 CASSITGGEAYEQYF TGCGCCAGCAGCATCACAGGGGGGGAGGCCTACGAGCAGTACTTC
TRBJ1-1 - - TRBV29-1 CSGGHKNTEAFF TGCAGCGGTGGACATAAGAACACTGAAGCTTTCTTT
TRBJ2-3 - - TRBV5-1 CASSPDRPGTDTQYF TGCGCCAGCAGCCCCGACAGGCCCGGCACAGATACGCAGTATTTT
TRBJ1-1 - TRBD1 TRBV7-9 CASSLITGGLGVEAFF TGTGCCAGCAGTCTTATAACAGGGGGCCTGGGTGTTGAAGCTTTCTTT
TRBJ2-2 - TRBD2 TRBV10-2 CASISGGNTGELFF TGCGCCAGCATAAGCGGGGGGAACACCGGGGAGCTGTTTTTT
TRBJ1-4 - - TRBV18 CASSTQTGGEKLFF TGTGCCAGCTCGACCCAGACTGGCGGGGAAAAACTGTTTTTT
TRBJ1-6 - TRBD1 TRBV5-1 CASSSGQGNVSPLHF TGCGCCAGCAGCTCAGGACAGGGGAATGTCTCACCCCTCCACTTT
TRBJ2-7 - - TRBV12-3/TRBV12-4 CASSRTVYEQYF TGTGCCAGCAGTAGGACAGTCTACGAGCAGTACTTC